The present TCR beta chain was sequenced within a study of CD4 T cells in relation to SARS-CoV-2 and coronaviruses. As regards this clone: Its antigen is not known.

V gave up 1 base and J gave up 2 bases, with 10 bases separating them. Germline V lookup: CDR1 SEHNR, CDR2 FQNEAQ (reference sequence). There are 15 residues in the CDR3. CEF-cultured naive and memory CD4+ T cell DNA got survey-level sequencing. Clones were read by immunoSEQ multiplex PCR, and TCRdb kept only the in-frame ones, dropping some. The sample has around 34,000 clones, about three quarters seen once. Study-level results: Crossreactivity was assessed only for spike protein, not other viral proteins.

Naive and memory CD4+ T cells were separated from cryopreserved PBMCs. The source material was memory CD4+ T cells from PBMCs, cultured in vitro. The chain couples TRBV7-9 to TRBJ2-3; D is perhaps TRBD2 (6 bases). This sequence originates from an adult with COVID-19. This chain's CDR3 is CASSLVPSATDTQYF. The CDR3 DNA follows: TGTGCCAGCAGCTTAGTTCCTAGCGCCACAGATACGCAGTATTTT.